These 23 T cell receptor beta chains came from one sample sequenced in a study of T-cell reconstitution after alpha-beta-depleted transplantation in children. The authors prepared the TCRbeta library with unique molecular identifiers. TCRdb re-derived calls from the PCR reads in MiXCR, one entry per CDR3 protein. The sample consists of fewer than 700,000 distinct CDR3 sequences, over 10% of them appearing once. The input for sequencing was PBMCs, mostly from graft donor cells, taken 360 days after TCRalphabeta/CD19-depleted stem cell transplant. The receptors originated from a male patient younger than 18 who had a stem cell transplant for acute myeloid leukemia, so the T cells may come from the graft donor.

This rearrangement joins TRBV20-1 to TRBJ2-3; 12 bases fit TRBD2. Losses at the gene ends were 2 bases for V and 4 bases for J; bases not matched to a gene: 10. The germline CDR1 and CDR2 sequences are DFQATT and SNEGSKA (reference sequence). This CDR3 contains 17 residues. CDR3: CSARPPSGRAWADTQYF. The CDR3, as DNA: TGCAGTGCTAGACCCCCTAGCGGGAGGGCCTGGGCAGATACGCAGTATTTT.

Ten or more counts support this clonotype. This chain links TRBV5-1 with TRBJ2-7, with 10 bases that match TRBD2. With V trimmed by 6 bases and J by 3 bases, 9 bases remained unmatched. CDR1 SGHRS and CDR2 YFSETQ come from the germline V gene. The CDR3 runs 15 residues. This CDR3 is CASTRSGRAFYEQYF. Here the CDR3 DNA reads TGCGCCAGCACCCGCAGCGGGAGGGCCTTCTACGAGCAGTACTTC.

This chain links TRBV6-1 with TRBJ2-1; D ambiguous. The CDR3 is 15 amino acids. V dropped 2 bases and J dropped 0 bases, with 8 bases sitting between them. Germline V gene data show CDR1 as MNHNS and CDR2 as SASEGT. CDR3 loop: CASSEIGTSYNEQFF. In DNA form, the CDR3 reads TGTGCCAGCAGTGAAATCGGAACCTCCTACAATGAGCAGTTCTTC.

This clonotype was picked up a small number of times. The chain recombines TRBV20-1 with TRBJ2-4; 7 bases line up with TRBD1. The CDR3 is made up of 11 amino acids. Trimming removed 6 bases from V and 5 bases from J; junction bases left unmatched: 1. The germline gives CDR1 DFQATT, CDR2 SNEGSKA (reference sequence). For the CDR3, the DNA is TGCAGTGCCGGGACAGAAAACATTCAGTACTTC. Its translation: CSAGTENIQYF.

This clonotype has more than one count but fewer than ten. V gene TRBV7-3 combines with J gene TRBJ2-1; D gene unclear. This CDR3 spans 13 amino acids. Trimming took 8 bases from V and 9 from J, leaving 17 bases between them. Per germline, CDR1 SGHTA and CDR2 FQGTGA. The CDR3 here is CASSTPLDGEQFF. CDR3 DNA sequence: TGTGCCAGCTCAACCCCCTTGGATGGTGAGCAGTTCTTC.

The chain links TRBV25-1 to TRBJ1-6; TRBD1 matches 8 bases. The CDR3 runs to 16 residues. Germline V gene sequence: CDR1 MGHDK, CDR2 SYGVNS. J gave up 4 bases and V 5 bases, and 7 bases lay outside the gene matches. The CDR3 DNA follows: TGTGCCAGCAGTTTCTCAGGGGGCTATTATAATTCACCCCTCCACTTT. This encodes CASSFSGGYYNSPLHF.

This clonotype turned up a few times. Here the CDR3 reads CASSPPFVSQLAAEQYF. DNA for the CDR3: TGTGCCAGCTCACCGCCTTTCGTCTCCCAACTAGCTGCCGAGCAGTACTTC. The gene calls are TRBV18 and TRBJ2-7; D is perhaps TRBD2 (6 bases). The CDR3 has 17 amino acids. With 3 bases removed from V and 6 bases from J, the gap between germline ends came to 24 bases. CDR1 and CDR2 from the germline V gene are KGHSH and LQKENI.

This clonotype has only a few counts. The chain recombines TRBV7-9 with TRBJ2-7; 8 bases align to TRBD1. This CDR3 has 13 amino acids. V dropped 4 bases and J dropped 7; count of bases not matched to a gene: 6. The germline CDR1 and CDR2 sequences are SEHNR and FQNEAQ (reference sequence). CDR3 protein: CASSSSGGWEQYF. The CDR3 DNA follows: TGTGCCAGCAGCTCCTCAGGGGGCTGGGAGCAGTACTTC.

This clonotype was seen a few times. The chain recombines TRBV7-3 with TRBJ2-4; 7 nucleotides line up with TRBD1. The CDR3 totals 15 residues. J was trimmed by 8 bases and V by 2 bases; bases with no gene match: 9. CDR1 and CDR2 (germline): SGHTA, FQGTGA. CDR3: CASSLDGTVKDIQYF. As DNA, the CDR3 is TGTGCCAGCAGCTTAGACGGGACAGTAAAGGACATTCAGTACTTC.

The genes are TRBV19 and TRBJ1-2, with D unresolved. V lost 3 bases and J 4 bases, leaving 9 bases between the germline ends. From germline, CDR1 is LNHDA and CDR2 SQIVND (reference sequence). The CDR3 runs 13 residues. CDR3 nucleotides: TGTGCCAGTAGTATCAGGAACACCTATGGCTACACCTTC. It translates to CASSIRNTYGYTF. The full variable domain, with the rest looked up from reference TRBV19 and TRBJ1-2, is DGGITQSPKYLFRKEGQNVTLSCEQNLNHDAMYWYRQDPGQGLRLIYYSQIVNDFQKGDIAEGYSVSREKKESFPLTVTSAQKNPTAFYLCASSIRNTYGYTFGSGTRLTVV.

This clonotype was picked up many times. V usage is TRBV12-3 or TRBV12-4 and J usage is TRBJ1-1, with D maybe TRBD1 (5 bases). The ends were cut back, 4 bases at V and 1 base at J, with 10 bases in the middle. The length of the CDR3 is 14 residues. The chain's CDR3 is CASSYQGSNTEAFF. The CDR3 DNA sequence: TGTGCCAGCAGTTACCAGGGATCGAACACTGAAGCTTTCTTT.

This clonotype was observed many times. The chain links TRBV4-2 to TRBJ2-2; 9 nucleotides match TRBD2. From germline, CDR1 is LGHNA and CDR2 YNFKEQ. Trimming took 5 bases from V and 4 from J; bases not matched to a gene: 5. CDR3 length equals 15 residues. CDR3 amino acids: CASSGRGGGTGELFF. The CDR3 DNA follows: TGTGCCAGCAGCGGGCGGGGGGGCGGCACCGGGGAGCTGTTTTTT.

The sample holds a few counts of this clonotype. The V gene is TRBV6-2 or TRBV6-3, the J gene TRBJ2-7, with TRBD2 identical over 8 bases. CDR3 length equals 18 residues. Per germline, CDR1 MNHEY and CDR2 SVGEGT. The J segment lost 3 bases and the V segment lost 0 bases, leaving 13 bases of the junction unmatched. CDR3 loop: CASSYSELRAGDLYEQYF. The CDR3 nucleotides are TGTGCCAGCAGTTACTCGGAGTTAAGAGCGGGAGACCTCTACGAGCAGTACTTC.

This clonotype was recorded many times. CDR3 DNA: TGTGCCAGCAGCTTAGCCCCGACTAGGTACACCACAGATACGCAGTATTTT. It translates to CASSLAPTRYTTDTQYF. V usage is TRBV7-9 and J usage is TRBJ2-3, with D tentatively TRBD2 (6 bases). The V gene's germline CDR1 is SEHNR and CDR2 FQNEAQ (reference sequence). This CDR3 contains 17 residues. V lost 0 bases to trimming and J lost 2 bases, with 15 bases between them. The variable domain in full, with the rest retrieved from reference TRBV7-9 and TRBJ2-3, is DTGVSQNPRHKITKRGQNVTFRCDPISEHNRLYWYRQTLGQGPEFLTYFQNEAQLEKSRLLSDRFSAERPKGSFSTLEIQRTEQGDSAMYLCASSLAPTRYTTDTQYFGPGTRLTVL.

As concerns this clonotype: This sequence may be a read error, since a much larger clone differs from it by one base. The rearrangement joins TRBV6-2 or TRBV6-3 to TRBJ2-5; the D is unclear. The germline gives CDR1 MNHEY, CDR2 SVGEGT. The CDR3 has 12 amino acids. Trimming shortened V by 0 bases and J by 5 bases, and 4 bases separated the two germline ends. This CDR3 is CASSYSWETQYF. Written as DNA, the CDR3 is TGTGCCAGCAGTTACTCGTGGGAGACCCAGTACTTC.

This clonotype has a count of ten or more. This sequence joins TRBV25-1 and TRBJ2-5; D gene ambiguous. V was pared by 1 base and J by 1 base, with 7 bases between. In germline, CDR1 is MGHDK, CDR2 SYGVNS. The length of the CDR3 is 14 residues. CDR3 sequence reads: CASSESPAQETQYF. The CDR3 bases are TGTGCCAGCAGTGAATCGCCAGCCCAAGAGACCCAGTACTTC. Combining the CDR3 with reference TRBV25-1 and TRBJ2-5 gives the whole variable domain EADIYQTPRYLVIGTGKKITLECSQTMGHDKMYWYQQDPGMELHLIHYSYGVNSTEKGDLSSESTVSRIRTEHFPLTLESARPSHTSQYLCASSESPAQETQYFGPGTRLLVL.

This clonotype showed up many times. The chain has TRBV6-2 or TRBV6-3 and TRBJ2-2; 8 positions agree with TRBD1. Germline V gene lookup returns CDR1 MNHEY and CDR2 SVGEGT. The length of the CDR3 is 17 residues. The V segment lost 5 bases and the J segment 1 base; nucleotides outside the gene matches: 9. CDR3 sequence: CASSSDRGYGNTGELFF. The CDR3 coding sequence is TGTGCCAGCAGTAGCGACAGGGGATACGGGAACACCGGGGAGCTGTTTTTT.

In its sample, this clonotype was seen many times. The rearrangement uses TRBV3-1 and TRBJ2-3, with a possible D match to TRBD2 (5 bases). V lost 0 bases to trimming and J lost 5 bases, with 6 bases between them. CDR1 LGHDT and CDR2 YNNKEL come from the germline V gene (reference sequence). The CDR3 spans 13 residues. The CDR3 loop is CASSQDGRDTQYF. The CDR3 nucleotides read TGTGCCAGCAGCCAAGATGGGAGAGATACGCAGTATTTT.

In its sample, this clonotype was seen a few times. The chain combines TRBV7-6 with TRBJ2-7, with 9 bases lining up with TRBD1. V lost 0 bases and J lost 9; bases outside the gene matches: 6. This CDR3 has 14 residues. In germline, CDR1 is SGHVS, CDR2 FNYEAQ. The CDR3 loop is CASSLAGQGFPQYF. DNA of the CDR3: TGTGCCAGCAGCTTAGCGGGACAGGGTTTCCCGCAGTACTTC.

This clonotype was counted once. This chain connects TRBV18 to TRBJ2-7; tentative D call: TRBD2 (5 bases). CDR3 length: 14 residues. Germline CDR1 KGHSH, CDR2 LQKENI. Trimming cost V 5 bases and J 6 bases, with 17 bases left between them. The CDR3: CASSNSGVTVEQYF. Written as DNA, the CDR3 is TGTGCCAGCTCAAATTCCGGGGTAACCGTCGAGCAGTACTTC.

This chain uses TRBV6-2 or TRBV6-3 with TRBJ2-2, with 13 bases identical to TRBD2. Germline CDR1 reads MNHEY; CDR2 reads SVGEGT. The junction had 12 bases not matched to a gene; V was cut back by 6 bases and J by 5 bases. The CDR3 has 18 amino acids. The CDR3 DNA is TGTGCCAGCAGACGGGGGACTAGCGGGACCCGGGAGACCGGGGAGCTGTTTTTT. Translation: CASRRGTSGTRETGELFF.

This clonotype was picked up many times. The CDR3 coding sequence is TGTGCCACGCAGGGGAGGCATGGCTACACCTTC. Translating it yields CATQGRHGYTF. The rearrangement links TRBV6-6 to TRBJ1-2; the D gene is possibly TRBD1 (6 bases). This CDR3 region has 11 residues. The germline V and J ends were trimmed by 10 bases and 6 bases, with 12 bases remaining between them. CDR1 and CDR2 from the germline V gene are MNHNY and SVGAGI (reference sequence).

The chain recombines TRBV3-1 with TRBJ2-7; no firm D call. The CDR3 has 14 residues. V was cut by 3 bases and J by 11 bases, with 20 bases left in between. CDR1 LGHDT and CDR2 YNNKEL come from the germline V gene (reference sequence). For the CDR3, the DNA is TGTGCCAGCAGCCACCGACCAGGCAGAGAGGCGGAGTACTTC. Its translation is CASSHRPGREAEYF.